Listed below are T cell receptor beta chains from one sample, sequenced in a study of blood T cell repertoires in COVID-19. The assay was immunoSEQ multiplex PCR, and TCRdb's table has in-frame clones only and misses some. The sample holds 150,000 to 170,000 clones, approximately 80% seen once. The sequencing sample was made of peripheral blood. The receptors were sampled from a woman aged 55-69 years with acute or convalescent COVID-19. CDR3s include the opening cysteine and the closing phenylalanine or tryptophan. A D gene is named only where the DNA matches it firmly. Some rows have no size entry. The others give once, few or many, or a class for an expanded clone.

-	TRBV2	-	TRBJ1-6	CATTQDNSPLHF	TGTGCCACTACACAGGATAATTCACCCCTCCACTTT
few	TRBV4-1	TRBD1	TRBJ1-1	CASSRQDRGPEAFF	TGCGCCAGCAGCCGCCAGGACAGGGGGCCAGAAGCTTTCTTT
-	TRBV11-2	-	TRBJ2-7	CATKPGHSSYEQYF	TGTGCCACCAAACCGGGACACAGCTCCTACGAGCAGTACTTC
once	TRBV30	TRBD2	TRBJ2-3	CAWRRGGLDGDTQYF	TGTGCCTGGAGACGAGGGGGACTAGATGGTGATACGCAGTATTTT
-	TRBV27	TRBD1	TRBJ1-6	CASSLNRGHVSPLHF	TGTGCCAGCAGTTTAAACAGGGGCCACGTCTCGCCCCTCCACTTT
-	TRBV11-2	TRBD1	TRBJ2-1	CASSSRGLDRSGYNEQFF	TGTGCCAGCAGCTCCAGGGGGCTGGATCGTTCGGGATACAATGAGCAGTTCTTC
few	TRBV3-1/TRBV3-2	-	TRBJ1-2	CASSLGGGLGYGYTF	TGTGCCAGCAGCCTCGGGGGGGGGCTCGGCTATGGCTACACCTTC
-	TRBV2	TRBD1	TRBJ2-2	CASNPQGIGNTGELFF	TGTGCCAGCAATCCACAGGGGATCGGGAACACCGGGGAGCTGTTTTTT
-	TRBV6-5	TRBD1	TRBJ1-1	CASSNRGMNTEAFF	TGTGCCAGCAGCAACAGGGGTATGAACACTGAAGCTTTCTTT
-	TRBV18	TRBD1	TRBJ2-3	CASSPAGGTSTDTQYF	TGTGCCAGCTCACCGGCAGGGGGCACTAGCACAGATACGCAGTATTTT
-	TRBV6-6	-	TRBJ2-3	CASSLTDTQYF	TGTGCCAGCAGCCTCACAGATACGCAGTATTTT
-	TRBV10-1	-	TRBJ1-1	CASSESFVGGEAFF	TGCGCCAGCAGTGAGTCCTTCGTCGGCGGTGAAGCTTTCTTT
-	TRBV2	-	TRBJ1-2	CASSYFYGYTF	TGTGCCAGCAGTTACTTCTATGGCTACACCTTC
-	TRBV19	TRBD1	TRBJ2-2	CASSRGQGAVGELFF	TGTGCCAGTAGTAGGGGACAGGGGGCAGTCGGGGAGCTGTTTTTT
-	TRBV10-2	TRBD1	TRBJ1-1	CASSNPPGQLNTEAFF	TGCGCCAGCAGTAACCCTCCGGGACAGCTGAACACTGAAGCTTTCTTT
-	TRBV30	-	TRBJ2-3	CAWSIVTDTQYF	TGTGCCTGGAGTATCGTTACAGATACGCAGTATTTT
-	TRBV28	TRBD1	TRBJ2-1	CASGGQGGGNEQFF	TGTGCCAGCGGGGGACAGGGAGGTGGGAATGAGCAGTTCTTC
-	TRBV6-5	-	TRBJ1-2	CASRAGSGYTF	TGTGCCAGCAGGGCGGGGAGTGGCTACACCTTC
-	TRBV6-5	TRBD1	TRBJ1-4	CASSYSNRGNEKLFF	TGTGCCAGCAGTTACTCGAACAGGGGAAATGAAAAACTGTTTTTT
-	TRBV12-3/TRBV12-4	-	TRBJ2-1	CASSFEYNEQFF	TGTGCCAGCAGTTTCGAGTACAATGAGCAGTTCTTC
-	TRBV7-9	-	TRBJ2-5	CASSSADRGGQETQYF	TGTGCCAGCAGCTCCGCAGACAGGGGAGGGCAAGAGACCCAGTACTTC
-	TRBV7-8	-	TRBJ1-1	CASSHGGGGTEAFF	TGTGCCAGCAGCCACGGGGGCGGGGGCACTGAAGCTTTCTTT
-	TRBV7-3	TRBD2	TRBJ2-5	CASSLRGTERGQETQYF	TGTGCCAGCAGCTTAAGGGGGACTGAGCGGGGTCAAGAGACCCAGTACTTC
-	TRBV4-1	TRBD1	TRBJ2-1	CASSRGQGARDEQFF	TGCGCCAGCAGCCGAGGACAGGGGGCGAGGGATGAGCAGTTCTTC